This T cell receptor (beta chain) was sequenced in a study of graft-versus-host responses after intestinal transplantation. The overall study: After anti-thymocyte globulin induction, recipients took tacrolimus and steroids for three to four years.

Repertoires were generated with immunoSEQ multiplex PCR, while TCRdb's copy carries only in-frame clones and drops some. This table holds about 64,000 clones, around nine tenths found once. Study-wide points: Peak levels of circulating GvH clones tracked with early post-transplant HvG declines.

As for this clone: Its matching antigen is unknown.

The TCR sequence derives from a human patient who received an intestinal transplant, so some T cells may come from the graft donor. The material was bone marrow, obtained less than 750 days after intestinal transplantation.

The CDR3 DNA reads TGTGCCAGCATCCCCTCCCGGGACAGGGAATACGAGCAGTACTTC. Residues: CASIPSRDREYEQYF. The chain carries TRBV28 and TRBJ2-7; 9 bases are shared with TRBD1. Germline V gives CDR1 MDHEN, CDR2 SYDVKM. V was pared by 7 bases and J by 4 bases, with 11 bases of the junction left unmatched. This CDR3 is 15 amino acids long.